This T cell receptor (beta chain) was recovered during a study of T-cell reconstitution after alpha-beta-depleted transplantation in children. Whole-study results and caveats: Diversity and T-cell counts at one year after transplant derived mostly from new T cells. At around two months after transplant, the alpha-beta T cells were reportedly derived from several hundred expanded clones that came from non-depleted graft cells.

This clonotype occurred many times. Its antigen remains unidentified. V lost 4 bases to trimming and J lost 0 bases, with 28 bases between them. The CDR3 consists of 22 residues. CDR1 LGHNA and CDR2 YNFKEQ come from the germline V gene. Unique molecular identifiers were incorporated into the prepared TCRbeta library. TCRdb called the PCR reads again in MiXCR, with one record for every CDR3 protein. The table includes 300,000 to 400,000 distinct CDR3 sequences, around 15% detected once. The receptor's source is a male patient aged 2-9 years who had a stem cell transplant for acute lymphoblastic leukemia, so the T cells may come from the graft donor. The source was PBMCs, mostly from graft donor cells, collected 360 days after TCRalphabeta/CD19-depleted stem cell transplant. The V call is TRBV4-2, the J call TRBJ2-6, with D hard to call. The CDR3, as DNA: TGTGCCAGCAGCCCTATACTCCCTACCGCCAGGCATCCTATCTCTGGGGCCAACGTCCTGACTTTC. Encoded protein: CASSPILPTARHPISGANVLTF.